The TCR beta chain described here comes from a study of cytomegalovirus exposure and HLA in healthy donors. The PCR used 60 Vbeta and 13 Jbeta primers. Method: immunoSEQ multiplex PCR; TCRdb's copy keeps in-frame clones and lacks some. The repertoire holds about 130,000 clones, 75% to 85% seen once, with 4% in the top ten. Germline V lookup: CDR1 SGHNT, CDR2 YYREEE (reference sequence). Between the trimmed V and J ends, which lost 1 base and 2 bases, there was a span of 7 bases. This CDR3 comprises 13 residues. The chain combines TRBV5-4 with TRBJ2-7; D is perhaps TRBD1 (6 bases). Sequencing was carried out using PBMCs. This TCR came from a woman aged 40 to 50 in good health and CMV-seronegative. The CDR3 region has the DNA TGTGCCAGCAGCTTGAAGGGGGCCTACGAGCAGTACTTC. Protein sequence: CASSLKGAYEQYF.